This TCR beta chain was profiled in a study of circulating CD8 cells and anti-PD-1 response in melanoma. This clonotype qualifies as medium-sized. Each library started from around 14 ng of total RNA using the QIAseq Immune Repertoire TCR panel. Each CDR3 protein is one row after TCRdb ran MiXCR on the reads. The data hold 320 or so distinct CDR3 sequences, with around 12% observed a single time. With 3 bases removed from V and 4 bases from J, the gap between germline ends came to 10 bases. The V gene's germline CDR1 is SQVTM and CDR2 ANQGSEA. The CDR3 is 13 residues long. From live CD3+CD8+TCRalphabeta+ cells, four PD-1 and/or TIGIT subsets were sorted.

The source material was CD8+ T cells from PBMCs, sampled at baseline or after one month of anti-PD-1 therapy (not recorded which). The source of this sequence is a human donor with melanoma. J is TRBJ2-1 and V is TRBV29-1; D is possibly TRBD1 (6 bases). CDR3 bases: TGCAGCGTTGACGGGACAACTTACAATGAGCAGTTCTTC. The encoded protein is CSVDGTTYNEQFF.